The 15 T cell receptor beta chains listed next were all sequenced from one sample in a study of blood T cell repertoires in COVID-19. Produced via immunoSEQ multiplex PCR; TCRdb's table is partial and in-frame only. Of 52,000 or so clones in the sample, roughly 91% are singletons; the top ten hold roughly 3%. Source material: peripheral blood. These receptors all come from a human donor in a cohort sampled during active COVID-19.

The chain employs TRBV27 and TRBJ1-6; 9 nucleotides line up with TRBD1. Unmatched junction bases numbered 12, after V lost 6 bases and J lost 9 bases. The CDR3 is 16 residues long. The germline gives CDR1 MNHEY, CDR2 SMNVEV (reference sequence). CDR3 loop: CASSLRGQGSSSPLHF. DNA of the CDR3: TGTGCCAGCAGCCTAAGGGGACAGGGTTCGAGTTCACCCCTCCACTTT.

V gene TRBV19 combines with J gene TRBJ2-2; D ambiguous. The germline V gene encodes CDR1 LNHDA and CDR2 SQIVND (reference sequence). The CDR3 is 16 amino acids. With 3 bases removed from V and 4 bases from J, the gap between germline ends came to 15 bases. CDR3 protein: CASSMQRRPGTGELFF. CDR3 coding DNA: TGTGCCAGTAGTATGCAAAGGAGACCGGGCACCGGGGAGCTGTTTTTT.

The rearrangement links TRBV30 to TRBJ1-3; D is ambiguous. CDR3 length: 13 residues. Trimming stripped 5 bases from V and 4 bases from J, with 12 bases between. Germline values: CDR1 GTSNPN, CDR2 SVGIG (reference sequence). CDR3 protein: CAWALLPGNTIYF. As DNA, the CDR3 is TGTGCCTGGGCTCTTCTCCCCGGAAACACCATATATTTT.

CDR3 bases: TGTGCCAGCAGCTTTTCGAGGGGGCGGAGTGAGCAGTTCTTC. It encodes CASSFSRGRSEQFF. This chain joins TRBV5-4 and TRBJ2-1, with TRBD1 matching over 7 bases. Per germline, CDR1 SGHNT and CDR2 YYREEE (reference sequence). This CDR3 contains 14 residues. Unmatched junction bases numbered 8, after V lost 2 bases and J lost 9 bases. The full variable domain, in which reference TRBV5-4 and TRBJ2-1 provide the parts outside the CDR3, is ETGVTQSPTHLIKTRGQQVTLRCSSQSGHNTVSWYQQALGQGPQFIFQYYREEENGRGNFPPRFSGLQFPNYSSELNVNALELDDSALYLCASSFSRGRSEQFFGPGTRLTVL.

The J gene is TRBJ2-4, the V gene TRBV5-4; the D gene is possibly TRBD1 (6 bases). The germline V gene encodes CDR1 SGHNT and CDR2 YYREEE (reference sequence). V gave up 2 bases and J gave up 4 bases, with 13 bases separating them. CDR3 length equals 15 residues. CDR3 residues: CASSFQLGTKNIQYF. CDR3 coding DNA: TGTGCCAGCAGCTTTCAGCTAGGGACAAAAAACATTCAGTACTTC.

The chain combines TRBV7-8 with TRBJ2-2, with D hard to call. In germline, CDR1 is SGHVS, CDR2 FQNEAQ. The CDR3 length is 16 residues. The germline V and J ends were trimmed by 3 bases and 4 bases, with 15 bases remaining between them. Here the CDR3 reads CASSFLPDSGTGELFF. The CDR3 bases are TGTGCCAGCAGCTTCCTCCCAGATTCGGGCACCGGGGAGCTGTTTTTT.

This chain links TRBV5-1 with TRBJ2-2, with 12 bases aligning to TRBD2. With V trimmed by 0 bases and J by 2 bases, 2 bases remained unmatched. CDR3 length: 17 residues. Per the germline V gene, CDR1 is SGHRS and CDR2 is YFSETQ. DNA for the CDR3: TGCGCCAGCAGCTTGGGACTAGCGGGAGAAAACACCGGGGAGCTGTTTTTT. Encoded protein: CASSLGLAGENTGELFF.

The chain uses TRBV19 and TRBJ2-3; 9 bases map to TRBD1. Germline CDR1 LNHDA, CDR2 SQIVND (reference sequence). With 3 bases clipped from V and 5 bases from J, the junction kept 3 bases outside the gene matches. This CDR3 is built from 14 residues. CDR3 bases: TGTGCCAGTAGTATGACAGGGGGTCAAGATACGCAGTATTTT. Amino acids: CASSMTGGQDTQYF.

The V call is TRBV9, the J call TRBJ2-1; TRBD2 matches 10 bases. The germline gives CDR1 SGDLS, CDR2 YYNGEE. The junction had 7 bases not matched to a gene; V was cut back by 2 bases and J by 5 bases. The CDR3 runs to 16 residues. This CDR3 reads CASSVGTSDSDNEQFF. The CDR3 nucleotides are TGTGCCAGCAGCGTGGGGACTAGCGACTCAGACAATGAGCAGTTCTTC.

The CDR3 bases are TGCGCCAGCAGCCAGATTATAACAGCAGGGAGCAATCAGCCCCAGCATTTT. This translates into CASSQIITAGSNQPQHF. The chain carries TRBV4-1 and TRBJ1-5, with D possibly TRBD1 on 5 matching bases. The CDR3 is 17 amino acids. Germline V gives CDR1 MGHRA, CDR2 YSYEKL. Trimming removed 3 bases at V and 1 base at J, with 16 bases between.

V and J are TRBV9 and TRBJ2-2; 7 bases map to TRBD2. Trimming at V came to 0 bases and at J to 7 bases, leaving 3 bases not matched to a gene. This CDR3 contains 14 residues. Germline lookup yields CDR1 SGDLS and CDR2 YYNGEE. The CDR3 bases are TGTGCCAGCAGCGTAGCAGCGGGACGCGGGGAGCTGTTTTTT. Protein sequence: CASSVAAGRGELFF.

This clone was detected a few times. The chain has TRBV7-8 and TRBJ2-2; 8 bases fit TRBD2. CDR3 size: 18 residues. Germline trimming cut 4 bases from V and 7 bases from J; bases unmatched to any gene: 17. Per the germline V gene, CDR1 is SGHVS and CDR2 is FQNEAQ. CDR3 amino acids: CASSSPDPSGRSSGELFF. DNA of the CDR3: TGTGCCAGCAGCTCCCCCGACCCTAGCGGGCGCTCGAGCGGGGAGCTGTTTTTT.

The chain combines TRBV11-2 with TRBJ1-1; D may be TRBD1 (5 bases). The germline V gene encodes CDR1 SGHAT and CDR2 FQNNGV. The CDR3 runs 13 residues. V lost 5 bases to trimming and J lost 8 bases, with 15 bases between them. The CDR3 coding sequence is TGTGCCAGCAGCCGGGGGAGGGGAGGAGAAGCTTTCTTT. It yields the protein CASSRGRGGEAFF.

This chain connects TRBV2 to TRBJ1-4, with TRBD1 as a possible D gene (5 bases). The CDR3 is 17 amino acids. Germline V gene data show CDR1 as SNHLY and CDR2 as FYNNEI. Trimming cost V 1 base and J 8 bases, with 20 bases left between them. Here the CDR3 reads CASSEGLGRGGEEKLFF. For the CDR3, the DNA is TGTGCCAGCAGTGAAGGACTCGGTCGGGGAGGGGAGGAAAAACTGTTTTTT.

This chain connects TRBV5-1 to TRBJ2-1, with D perhaps matching TRBD1 (6 bases). Per germline, CDR1 SGHRS and CDR2 YFSETQ. The V gene lost 3 bases and the J gene lost 7 bases, with 17 bases spanning the gap. The CDR3 consists of 15 residues. This chain's CDR3 is CASSSLGERGNEQFF. The CDR3 coding sequence is TGCGCCAGCAGCTCGTTAGGCGAAAGGGGGAATGAGCAGTTCTTC.